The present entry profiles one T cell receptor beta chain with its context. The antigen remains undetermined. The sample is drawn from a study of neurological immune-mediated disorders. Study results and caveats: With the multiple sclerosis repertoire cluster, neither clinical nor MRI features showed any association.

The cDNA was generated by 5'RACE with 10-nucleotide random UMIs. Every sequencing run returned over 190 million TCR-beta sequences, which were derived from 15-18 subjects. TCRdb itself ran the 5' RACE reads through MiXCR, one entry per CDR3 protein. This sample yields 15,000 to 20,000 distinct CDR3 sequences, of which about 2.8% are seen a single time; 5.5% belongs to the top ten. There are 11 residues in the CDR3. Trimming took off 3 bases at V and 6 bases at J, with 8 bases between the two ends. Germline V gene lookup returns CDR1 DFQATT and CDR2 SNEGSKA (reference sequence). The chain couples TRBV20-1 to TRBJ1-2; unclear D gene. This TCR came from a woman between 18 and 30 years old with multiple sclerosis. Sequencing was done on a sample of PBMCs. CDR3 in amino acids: CSASRRDGYTF. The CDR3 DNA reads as TGCAGTGCTAGTCGGAGAGATGGCTACACCTTC.